This T cell receptor beta chain is from a study of blood T cell repertoires in COVID-19. Study-wide context: Specimens from acute and convalescent COVID-19 originated in the United States, Italy and Spain. The analysed material was cDNA or gDNA that came from T cells, B-cell-depleted T cells, or PBMCs.

Per the original data handling: From reference gene primer amplification, estimates of nucleated cell counts were derived. The protocol was immunoSEQ multiplex PCR, while the TCRdb copy is restricted to in-frame clones and leaves out a portion. The V and J calls and clone size come from that table; D and trimming were worked out from the DNA. This table has roughly 130,000 clones, 70% to 80% appearing once. This CDR3 has 15 residues. J lost 2 bases, V lost 6 bases, and 5 bases had no gene match. Germline V gene sequence: CDR1 SGHTA, CDR2 FQGNSA. The sequence came from a woman in her seventies with COVID-19, enrolled during active disease. The specimen was peripheral blood. The J gene is TRBJ2-3, the V gene TRBV7-2; 10 bases match TRBD2. As DNA, the CDR3 is TGTGCCAGCAGTAGGACTAGCGGCTACACAGATACGCAGTATTTT. Its translation: CASSRTSGYTDTQYF.